These 23 T cell receptor beta chains came from one sample sequenced in a study of blood T cell repertoires in COVID-19. Here immunoSEQ multiplex PCR was the method, and the copy in TCRdb shows in-frame clones only, minus some. The sample shows 450,000 to 500,000 clones, more than 85% of them seen only once. Sequences were obtained from PBMCs or T cells enriched from blood (not recorded which). These receptor sequences come from a woman in her fifties or sixties who had recovered from COVID-19.

The chain joins TRBV29-1 to TRBJ2-3; 7 nucleotides match TRBD1. Trimming at V came to 5 bases and at J to 5 bases, leaving 10 bases not matched to a gene. CDR3 size: 14 residues. In germline, CDR1 is SQVTM, CDR2 ANQGSEA. CDR3 region: CSVTGTAILDTQYF. CDR3 sequence (DNA): TGCAGCGTTACCGGGACAGCGATTTTAGATACGCAGTATTTT.

The chain links TRBV6-5 to TRBJ1-5; perhaps TRBD1 as D (5 bases). The CDR3 contains 14 residues. Germline assignment: CDR1 MNHEY and CDR2 SVGAGI. Trimming cost V 7 bases and J 4 bases, with 14 bases left between them. Here the CDR3 DNA reads TGTGCCAGCACGCTGACAGAGCCGAATCAGCCCCAGCATTTT. It specifies CASTLTEPNQPQHF.

The chain carries TRBV10-3 and TRBJ1-2; D possibly corresponds to TRBD1 (5 bases). The germline CDR1 and CDR2 sequences are ENHRY and SYGVKD. This CDR3 contains 12 residues. Trimming took off 8 bases at V and 2 bases at J, with 9 bases between the two ends. CDR3 nucleotides: TGTGCCATCCATGACAGCAACTATGGCTACACCTTC. It yields the protein CAIHDSNYGYTF.

This chain uses TRBV6-5 with TRBJ1-5; D is unresolved. CDR3 length equals 14 residues. Germline V gene data show CDR1 as MNHEY and CDR2 as SVGAGI. The V gene lost 6 bases and the J gene lost 1 base, with 10 bases spanning the gap. This CDR3 is CASSGSWSNQPQHF. CDR3 nucleotides: TGTGCCAGCAGCGGGTCGTGGAGCAATCAGCCCCAGCATTTT.

This clone occurred once. The CDR3 DNA follows: TGCGCCAGCAGTGAATCCTATCAGGTTTTGAGAGCTTTCTTT. Amino acids: CASSESYQVLRAFF. The chain employs TRBV10-2 and TRBJ1-1; D unclear. CDR1 is WSHSY, CDR2 SAAADI, per germline. Trimming cost V 3 bases and J 10 bases, with 18 bases left between them. This CDR3 is 14 amino acids long.

The chain employs TRBV4-1 and TRBJ1-2; D gene ambiguous. Germline V gene sequence: CDR1 MGHRA, CDR2 YSYEKL. This CDR3 has 14 amino acids. Trimming removed 0 bases at V and 8 bases at J, with 13 bases between. The CDR3 nucleotides read TGCGCCAGCAGCCAAGATCAGAACAGACGGGGCTACACCTTC. It translates to CASSQDQNRRGYTF.

Comments on this clone: Sequence at one end of the junction differs from germline and may be a read error. The V call is TRBV28, the J call TRBJ1-2; the D is unclear. CDR3 length equals 13 residues. CDR1 is MDHEN, CDR2 SYDVKM, per germline. Written as DNA, the CDR3 is TGTGCCAGCAGTTTTACCCCCCTCCGGGGAAACCTCTTC. It specifies CASSFTPLRGNLF.

Only a few counts were recorded for this clone. The gene calls are TRBV7-2 and TRBJ1-1; D not resolved. Trimming stripped 7 bases from V and 5 bases from J, with 17 bases between. Germline assignment: CDR1 SGHTA and CDR2 FQGNSA. There are 14 residues in the CDR3. The CDR3 loop is CASTAVPGGTEAFF. The CDR3 nucleotides are TGTGCCAGCACCGCGGTACCAGGCGGGACTGAAGCTTTCTTT.

The J gene is TRBJ2-3, the V gene TRBV24-1; possibly TRBD2 for D (7 bases). Germline V gene data show CDR1 as KGHDR and CDR2 as SFDVKD. The CDR3 runs 16 residues. Trimming shortened V by 0 bases and J by 0 bases, and 9 bases separated the two germline ends. CDR3 protein: CATSDLGGASTDTQYF. The CDR3 nucleotides are TGTGCCACCAGTGATTTGGGGGGGGCGAGCACAGATACGCAGTATTTT.

This chain connects TRBV11-2 to TRBJ1-6, with 8 nucleotides matching TRBD1. The CDR3 length is 14 residues. Germline-derived CDR1 and CDR2 are SGHAT and FQNNGV. Trimming cost V 7 bases and J 9 bases; bases outside gene matches: 8. CDR3 residues: CASTRDRFGSPLHF. As DNA, the CDR3 is TGTGCCAGCACCAGGGACAGGTTTGGTTCACCCCTCCACTTT.

This clone has more than one count but fewer than ten. The chain joins TRBV24-1 to TRBJ1-1; D unclear. In germline, CDR1 is KGHDR, CDR2 SFDVKD. The V end was cut by 5 bases, the J end by 4 bases, with 10 bases between. The CDR3 extends over 13 amino acids. CDR3 DNA: TGTGCCACCAGTGTCCCGGGAGGCACTGAAGCTTTCTTT. Its protein product is CATSVPGGTEAFF.

The rearrangement uses TRBV11-2 and TRBJ2-1; the match to TRBD2 covers 8 bases. This CDR3 has 14 amino acids. The V gene's germline CDR1 is SGHAT and CDR2 FQNNGV. Germline trimming cut 4 bases from V and 7 bases from J; bases unmatched to any gene: 6. CDR3 sequence (DNA): TGTGCCAGCAGCTCCTCGGGGGGGCCTAATGAGCAGTTCTTC. As protein: CASSSSGGPNEQFF.

This chain joins TRBV10-3 and TRBJ2-3; maybe TRBD1 (5 bases). Trimming removed 7 bases at V and 6 bases at J, with 11 bases between. The CDR3 extends over 12 amino acids. Germline-derived CDR1 and CDR2 are ENHRY and SYGVKD. The CDR3 spells CAIKSGADTQYF. Here the CDR3 DNA reads TGTGCCATCAAATCTGGGGCCGATACGCAGTATTTT.

The genes are TRBV20-1 and TRBJ2-3; 10 nucleotides agree with TRBD2. J was trimmed by 2 bases and V by 3 bases; bases with no gene match: 8. CDR1 is DFQATT and CDR2 is SNEGSKA in the germline V gene (reference sequence). This CDR3 has 16 residues. The CDR3 DNA reads as TGCAGTGCTAGTGTCCCGACTAGCGGGTACACAGATACGCAGTATTTT. This translates into CSASVPTSGYTDTQYF.

The gene calls are TRBV2 and TRBJ1-3, with TRBD1 as a possible D gene (6 bases). The CDR3 runs to 15 residues. Trimming pared 3 bases from V and 1 base from J, leaving 10 bases between. Germline V CDR1 and CDR2: SNHLY, FYNNEI. CDR3 residues: CASSEEGGSGNTIYF. The CDR3, as DNA: TGTGCCAGCAGTGAGGAGGGGGGGTCTGGAAACACCATATATTTT.

This rearrangement joins TRBV3-1 (or the pseudogene TRBV3-2) to TRBJ1-6; the D gene is possibly TRBD1 (5 bases). CDR1 is LGHDT and CDR2 is YNNKEL in the germline V gene (reference sequence). The CDR3 is 12 residues long. V was pared by 6 bases and J by 11 bases, with 11 bases between. The CDR3 region has the DNA TGTGCCAGCAGGCTCAGGGAGGCACCCCTCCACTTT. As protein: CASRLREAPLHF.

The V and J genes are TRBV9 and TRBJ2-1; tentatively, D is TRBD1 (5 bases). Trimming removed 0 bases at V and 0 bases at J, with 13 bases between. The CDR3 is 17 residues long. Germline lookup yields CDR1 SGDLS and CDR2 YYNGEE. The CDR3 here is CASSVDLDSLSYNEQFF. DNA for the CDR3: TGTGCCAGCAGCGTAGACCTCGACAGCCTCTCCTACAATGAGCAGTTCTTC. Using reference TRBV9 and TRBJ2-1 for the parts outside the CDR3, the full variable domain is DSGVTQTPKHLITATGQRVTLRCSPRSGDLSVYWYQQSLDQGLQFLIQYYNGEERAKGNILERFSAQQFPDLHSELNLSSLELGDSALYFCASSVDLDSLSYNEQFFGPGTRLTVL.

The J gene is TRBJ1-2, the V gene TRBV2, with TRBD1 identical over 7 bases. Trimming removed 6 bases from V and 5 bases from J; junction bases left unmatched: 9. This CDR3 is built from 14 residues. CDR1 is SNHLY, CDR2 FYNNEI, per germline. DNA of the CDR3: TGTGCCAGCAGCCTACAGGGGAGTGATTATGGCTACACCTTC. Translating gives CASSLQGSDYGYTF. Full variable domain (outside the CDR3, taken from reference TRBV2 and TRBJ1-2): EPEVTQTPSHQVTQMGQEVILRCVPISNHLYFYWYRQILGQKVEFLVSFYNNEISEKSEIFDDQFSVERPDGSNFTLKIRSTKLEDSAMYFCASSLQGSDYGYTFGSGTRLTVV.

V gene TRBV18 combines with J gene TRBJ1-1; a possible D gene is TRBD1 (5 bases). V was cut by 6 bases and J by 0 bases, with 11 bases left in between. Germline V gives CDR1 KGHSH, CDR2 LQKENI. The CDR3 has 14 residues. CDR3 coding DNA: TGTGCCAGCTCCCAGGGTCGGCTGAACACTGAAGCTTTCTTT. Its translation: CASSQGRLNTEAFF. Looking up the rest from reference TRBV18 and TRBJ1-1 gives the full variable domain: NAGVMQNPRHLVRRRGQEARLRCSPMKGHSHVYWYRQLPEEGLKFMVYLQKENIIDESGMPKERFSAEFPKEGPSILRIQQVVRGDSAAYFCASSQGRLNTEAFFGQGTRLTVV.

This clone was seen more than once but under ten times. This chain connects TRBV3-1 (or the pseudogene TRBV3-2) to TRBJ1-3, with no clear D. The V end lost 1 base, the J end lost 1 base, and 11 bases lay between the germline ends. The germline gives CDR1 LGHDT, CDR2 YNNKEL (reference sequence). This CDR3 comprises 16 residues. The CDR3 bases are TGTGCCAGCAGCCAAGGCGGGGAGAGGTCTGGAAACACCATATATTTT. Translation: CASSQGGERSGNTIYF.

The chain's CDR3 is CASSFRLAGALDTGELFF. The CDR3 DNA follows: TGTGCCAGCAGCTTTAGACTAGCGGGGGCCCTAGACACCGGGGAGCTGTTTTTT. The genes are TRBV9 and TRBJ2-2; TRBD2 matches at 12 bases. The J segment lost 3 bases and the V segment lost 4 bases, leaving 10 bases of the junction unmatched. The CDR3 is 18 residues long. Germline V lookup: CDR1 SGDLS, CDR2 YYNGEE.

The rearrangement links TRBV18 to TRBJ1-1; D is uncertain. Between the trimmed V and J ends, which lost 3 bases and 3 bases, there was a span of 5 bases. Germline V gene lookup returns CDR1 KGHSH and CDR2 LQKENI. The CDR3 is 12 amino acids. The CDR3 loop is CASSPQDTEAFF. CDR3 sequence (DNA): TGTGCCAGCTCACCGCAGGACACTGAAGCTTTCTTT.

The J gene is TRBJ1-4, the V gene TRBV6-5; 9 bases agree with TRBD1. CDR1 is MNHEY, CDR2 SVGAGI, per germline. The CDR3 spans 15 residues. Unmatched junction bases numbered 8, after V lost 6 bases and J lost 6 bases. This CDR3 is CASSRSTGGDEKLFF. DNA of the CDR3: TGTGCCAGCAGCCGGTCGACAGGGGGGGATGAAAAACTGTTTTTT.